The rows below give T cell receptor beta chains drawn from one sample of a study of shared clonotypes between healthy human individuals. Only in-frame clones appear in the TCRdb table, and some are missing; sequencing was by immunoSEQ multiplex PCR. The sample contains roughly 2.1 million clones, 85% to 95% of which appear only once. Sequencing used naive CD8+ T cells from PBMCs. The receptors were sampled from a young man in good health. Some clones in this sample may be carry-over from other donors' samples. Both conserved end residues are part of each CDR3. A D gene is named only where the DNA matches it firmly. Not all rows give a size; the values are once, few, many and, for expanded clones, a class.

j_gene | d_gene | v_gene | abundance | CDR3nt | CDR3aa
TRBJ2-7 | NA | TRBV19 | NA | TGTGCCAGCGCCAACAGGGGGGGCACCTACGAGCAGTACTTC | CASANRGGTYEQYF
TRBJ1-5 | NA | TRBV27 | NA | TGTGCCAGCAGTTTGGGGGGATTTCAGCCCCAGCATTTT | CASSLGGFQPQHF
TRBJ2-7 | TRBD2 | TRBV7-8 | NA | TGTGCCAGCAGCCAAGGACTAGCGGGAGGTTTAGAAAACCGACAGGGGCAGTACTTC | CASSQGLAGGLENRQGQYF
TRBJ2-3 | NA | TRBV28 | NA | TGTGCCAGCAGCCCCCTTGGTGGAGGGGGGTCTTTTGATACGCAGTATTTT | CASSPLGGGGSFDTQYF
TRBJ2-7 | NA | TRBV6-5 | once | TGTGCCAGCAGTTACTCTTCTGGGCTAGCTACCTACGAGCAGTACTTC | CASSYSSGLATYEQYF
TRBJ2-1 | NA | TRBV30 | NA | TGTGCCCCTTGGGGTGGGGAGCATCCGTACAATGAGCAGTTCTTC | CAPWGGEHPYNEQFF
TRBJ2-7 | TRBD2 | TRBV5-1 | NA | TGCGCCAGCAGCTTGCTAGAGCGGGAGGGCCAGGGTTACGAGCAGTACTTC | CASSLLEREGQGYEQYF
TRBJ1-2 | NA | TRBV29-1 | NA | TGCAGCGTCCCCCCTGGCAGGGACTATGGCTACACCTTC | CSVPPGRDYGYTF
TRBJ2-1 | TRBD2 | TRBV28 | NA | TGTGCCAGCAGTTTTAACCTAGCGGGAGGAGAGCAGTTCTTC | CASSFNLAGGEQFF
TRBJ2-7 | NA | TRBV9 | NA | TGTGCCAGCAGCGTGGGAATAGCGCAGAGCTCCTACGAGCAGTACTTC | CASSVGIAQSSYEQYF
TRBJ2-6 | NA | TRBV10-3 | NA | TGTGCCATCAGTGGGAGGGCCAGGGACTCTGGGGCCAACGTCCTGACTTTC | CAISGRARDSGANVLTF
TRBJ2-7 | TRBD2 | TRBV9 | once | TGTGCCAGCAGCGTAGGGCCTAGCGGGAGGGCATCCTACGAGCAGTACTTC | CASSVGPSGRASYEQYF
TRBJ2-7 | NA | TRBV10-1 | NA | TGCGCCAGCAGTGAACGGGCGGGAAATCTAGACGAGCAGTACTTC | CASSERAGNLDEQYF
TRBJ1-1 | NA | TRBV5-6 | NA | TGTGCCAGCAGCGCCCGAAGGGCCTATAACACTGAAGCTTTCTTT | CASSARRAYNTEAFF
TRBJ2-1 | TRBD1 | TRBV11-2 | NA | TGTGCCAGCAGCTCACCCCGGACAGGGTCCAATGAGCAGTTCTTC | CASSSPRTGSNEQFF
TRBJ2-7 | NA | TRBV7-2 | once | TGTGCCAGTTATACAGGGGACTTGCTGGACGAGCAGTACTTC | CASYTGDLLDEQYF
TRBJ2-7 | NA | TRBV27 | NA | TGTGCCAGCAGTTGGATAACCGGGACACTCCACGAGCAGTACTTC | CASSWITGTLHEQYF
TRBJ2-7 | NA | TRBV4-1 | NA | TGCGCCAGCAGCCAAGGCTGGAGCTCGTCCTACGAGCAGTACTTC | CASSQGWSSSYEQYF
TRBJ2-7 | NA | TRBV27 | NA | TGTGCCAGCAGTTTATCCGGACAGTTCTACGAGCAGTACTTC | CASSLSGQFYEQYF
TRBJ2-3 | NA | TRBV7-2 | NA | TGTGCTATCCTCCCTTCGGGGGCCCCCACAGATACGCAGTATTTT | CAILPSGAPTDTQYF